The next 24 T cell receptor beta chains were all read from a single sample in a study of CD8+CD57+ T cells in acquired aplastic anemia. Genomic DNA templated the TCR beta VDJ and CDR3 profiling. TCRdb ran MiXCR on the reads and lists one entry per CDR3 protein. The sample includes under 250,000 distinct CDR3 sequences, around 43% seen only once; the top ten take roughly 8%. It was patients with CD8+CD57+ cell expansion by flow cytometry who were chosen for sequencing. The source material was sorted CD4+, CD8+, or CD8+CD57+ T cells (not recorded which) from PBMCs. The origin of the receptors is a human donor with aplastic anemia.

This clonotype was observed a few times. This could be a read error, since a much larger clone is one nucleotide away. The chain uses TRBV20-1 and TRBJ1-2, with a weak D call TRBD1 (5 bases). CDR1 is DFQATT and CDR2 is SNEGSKA in the germline V gene (reference sequence). CDR3 length: 12 amino acids. The V end was cut by 1 base, the J end by 4 bases, with 7 bases between. The chain's CDR3 is CSARGGIYGYTF. The CDR3 DNA follows: TGCAGTGCTAGAGGGGGGATCTATGGCTACACCTTC.

The chain carries TRBV6-2 or TRBV6-3 and TRBJ1-5; TRBD1 might be the D (5 bases). The CDR3 is 15 amino acids. The germline CDR1 and CDR2 sequences are MNHEY and SVGEGT. Trimming took 4 bases from V and 2 from J, leaving 12 bases between them. The CDR3 region has the DNA TGTGCCAGCAGTTTCCAAGGGACCGGCAATCAGCCCCAGCATTTT. Translated, it gives CASSFQGTGNQPQHF.

In its sample, this clonotype was seen once. This rearrangement joins TRBV6-6 to TRBJ2-7; TRBD2 is a possible D gene (5 bases). The CDR3 sequence is 13 residues long. Germline-derived CDR1 and CDR2 are MNHNY and SVGAGI (reference sequence). The V end lost 6 bases, the J end lost 4 bases, and 13 bases lay between the germline ends. The CDR3 DNA sequence: TGTGCCAGCAGGAGTATAAGGGAGTACGAGCAGTACGTC. Translated, it gives CASRSIREYEQYV.

In its sample, this clonotype was seen many times. The V gene is TRBV2, the J gene TRBJ2-1, with no clear D. The germline CDR1 and CDR2 sequences are SNHLY and FYNNEI. The V end lost 1 base, the J end lost 5 bases, and 9 bases lay between the germline ends. This CDR3 comprises 14 residues. This CDR3 is CASSEVGRDNEQFF. The CDR3 DNA follows: TGTGCCAGCAGTGAAGTGGGCAGAGACAATGAGCAGTTCTTC.

This chain connects TRBV19 to TRBJ1-6; the D gene is possibly TRBD1 (5 bases). Germline V gene sequence: CDR1 LNHDA, CDR2 SQIVND (reference sequence). The CDR3 extends over 20 amino acids. For the CDR3, the DNA is TGTGCTAGAGATCCCGGGGTTTGGGGGACGGAGAGCTCCTATAATTCACCCCTCCACTTT. This translates into CARDPGVWGTESSYNSPLHF.

This clonotype appeared a few times. The junction departs from the called germline gene at one end, perhaps through a read error. The chain links TRBV24-1 to TRBJ2-7; 9 nucleotides match TRBD1. The CDR3 runs 14 residues. The germline V gene encodes CDR1 KGHDR and CDR2 SFDVKD. In DNA form, the CDR3 reads TGTGCTACCAGTGATGGGACAGGGCCGTCCGAGCAGTACTTC. Encoded protein: CATSDGTGPSEQYF.

The DNA of the CDR3 is TGTGCCAGCAGCCCGCAGAGCGGGAGAGTCCCCTACGAGCAGTACTTC. This sequence encodes CASSPQSGRVPYEQYF. The V and J genes are TRBV13 and TRBJ2-7; 8 bases match TRBD2. CDR1 is PRHDT, CDR2 FYEKMQ, per germline (reference sequence). The CDR3 covers 16 residues. The trim removed 5 bases at V and 2 bases at J, leaving 11 bases unmatched.

As to this clonotype: A much larger clone sits a single nucleotide away, making a read error possible. The genes are TRBV4-1 and TRBJ2-7; no firm D call. The V gene lost 1 base and the J gene lost 12 bases, with 10 bases spanning the gap. In germline, CDR1 is MGHRA, CDR2 YSYEKL. This CDR3 contains 11 residues. Here the CDR3 DNA reads TGCGCCAGCAGCCAAGGGAACGAATGGTACTTC. This codes for CASSQGNEWYF.

This clonotype has ten or more counts. The genes are TRBV29-1 and TRBJ2-3, with TRBD1 matching 7 bases. The V gene's germline CDR1 is SQVTM and CDR2 ANQGSEA. The CDR3 is 10 amino acids. The chain's CDR3 is CSYERGHQYF. In DNA, the CDR3 is TGCAGTTACGAAAGGGGGCATCAGTATTTT.

This sequence joins TRBV6-1 and TRBJ1-1, with unresolved D. V gave up 1 base and J gave up 0 bases, with 9 bases separating them. Per the germline V gene, CDR1 is MNHNS and CDR2 is SASEGT. This CDR3 spans 15 amino acids. CDR3 DNA: TGTGCCAGCAGTGAAGTGCGGGGAATGAACACTGAAGCTTTCTTT. Protein product: CASSEVRGMNTEAFF.

Only one count was recorded for this clonotype. A much larger clone differs by one base, so this may be a read error. The rearrangement uses TRBV12-3 or TRBV12-4 and TRBJ1-2; weak D call: TRBD1 (5 bases). The CDR3 covers 11 residues. CDR3 bases: TGTACCAGCAGTTTAGGGGATGGCTACACCTTC. As protein: CTSSLGDGYTF.

This chain links TRBV6-1 with TRBJ2-4; 9 positions agree with TRBD2. The junction had 3 bases not matched to a gene; V was cut back by 0 bases and J by 6 bases. Looked up from germline, CDR1 is MNHNS and CDR2 is SASEGT. This CDR3 contains 15 residues. CDR3 in amino acids: CASSEAAGGGNIQYF. The CDR3 DNA reads TGTGCCAGCAGTGAAGCAGCGGGGGGTGGAAACATTCAGTACTTC.

The chain uses TRBV10-3 and TRBJ2-1; 9 bases align to TRBD1. J was trimmed by 6 bases and V by 0 bases; bases with no gene match: 3. This CDR3 contains 15 residues. Per germline, CDR1 ENHRY and CDR2 SYGVKD. DNA for the CDR3: TGTGCCATCAGTGAGTCGGGGACAGGGCCCAATGAGCAGTTCTTC. It encodes CAISESGTGPNEQFF.

This chain joins TRBV4-1 and TRBJ2-1; D gene unclear. V was pared by 2 bases and J by 8 bases, with 13 bases between. Germline V gene lookup returns CDR1 MGHRA and CDR2 YSYEKL. The CDR3 sequence is 14 residues long. The CDR3 loop reads CASSQSLGIDEQFF. In DNA, the CDR3 is TGCGCCAGCAGCCAATCCCTAGGGATTGATGAGCAGTTCTTC.

V gene TRBV19 combines with J gene TRBJ1-2; no definite D call. Trimming left V 4 bases short and J 7 bases short, with 22 bases between. From germline, CDR1 is LNHDA and CDR2 SQIVND (reference sequence). This CDR3 is built from 16 residues. As DNA, the CDR3 is TGTGCCAGTAGTAACCGGAACACCCCGCCGGTTACTGGCTACACCTTC. Encoded protein: CASSNRNTPPVTGYTF. Full variable domain (remainder filled in from reference TRBV19 and TRBJ1-2): DGGITQSPKYLFRKEGQNVTLSCEQNLNHDAMYWYRQDPGQGLRLIYYSQIVNDFQKGDIAEGYSVSREKKESFPLTVTSAQKNPTAFYLCASSNRNTPPVTGYTFGSGTRLTVV.

Here the CDR3 reads CASSPSEGVRQPQHF. The CDR3 coding sequence is TGTGCCAGTAGTCCTTCGGAGGGCGTTCGTCAGCCCCAGCATTTT. The rearrangement uses TRBV19 and TRBJ1-5; D unresolved. The V gene lost 5 bases and the J gene lost 6 bases, with 17 bases spanning the gap. The CDR3 has 15 amino acids. Germline CDR1 is LNHDA and CDR2 is SQIVND (reference sequence). Complete variable domain (other parts from reference TRBV19 and TRBJ1-5): DGGITQSPKYLFRKEGQNVTLSCEQNLNHDAMYWYRQDPGQGLRLIYYSQIVNDFQKGDIAEGYSVSREKKESFPLTVTSAQKNPTAFYLCASSPSEGVRQPQHFGDGTRLSIL.

The genes are TRBV4-1 and TRBJ1-2, with 9 bases that match TRBD1. Germline lookup yields CDR1 MGHRA and CDR2 YSYEKL. The junction had 8 bases not matched to a gene; V was cut back by 4 bases and J by 2 bases. The CDR3 spans 16 residues. CDR3 sequence reads: CASSLETGQGNYGYTF. CDR3 in DNA: TGCGCCAGCAGCCTGGAAACCGGACAGGGGAACTATGGCTACACCTTC.

This clonotype was picked up many times. This sequence joins TRBV5-8 and TRBJ2-3, with 12 bases identical to TRBD2. Trimming took 4 bases from V and 3 from J; bases not matched to a gene: 6. The CDR3 contains 16 residues. The germline gives CDR1 SGHTS, CDR2 YDEGEE. The CDR3 DNA is TGTGCCAGCAGCCCGAGACTAGCGGGGGAGACAGATACGCAGTATTTT. Protein product: CASSPRLAGETDTQYF.

The genes are TRBV6-1 and TRBJ2-7; a possible D gene is TRBD2 (6 bases). Germline CDR1 and CDR2: MNHNS and SASEGT. The length of the CDR3 is 12 residues. V was trimmed by 6 bases and J by 6 bases, leaving 12 bases between them. Here the CDR3 reads CASSPGVREQYF. Here the CDR3 DNA reads TGTGCCAGCAGCCCGGGGGTGCGCGAGCAGTACTTC.

This clonotype was seen ten or more times. The rearrangement links TRBV4-3 to TRBJ1-1, with TRBD1 matching over 11 bases. Germline V lookup: CDR1 LGHNA, CDR2 YSLEER. Unmatched junction bases numbered 4, after V lost 0 bases and J lost 4 bases. The CDR3 contains 16 residues. The chain's CDR3 is CASSQDVGTGGTEAFF. CDR3 nucleotides: TGCGCCAGCAGCCAAGATGTTGGGACAGGGGGCACTGAAGCTTTCTTT.

This clonotype was detected ten times or more. The chain combines TRBV4-2 with TRBJ2-3; 12 nucleotides line up with TRBD2. Per the germline V gene, CDR1 is LGHNA and CDR2 is YNFKEQ. The junction had 2 bases not matched to a gene; V was cut back by 1 base and J by 6 bases. The CDR3 covers 15 residues. For the CDR3, the DNA is TGTGCCAGCAGCCAAGGGGGACTAGCGGGTGATACGCAGTATTTT. Translating gives CASSQGGLAGDTQYF.

This clonotype came up many times. The chain carries TRBV10-2 and TRBJ2-7, with D perhaps TRBD1 or TRBD2 (6 bases each). The germline V gene has CDR1 WSHSY and CDR2 SAAADI. The CDR3 runs to 20 residues. V was shortened by 10 bases and J by 3 bases, with 37 bases between the two germline ends. The CDR3 here is CATAGTTPPRVIADLYEQYF. CDR3 bases: TGCGCCACCGCCGGGACAACCCCACCCCGTGTGATAGCGGACCTCTACGAGCAGTACTTC.

The V and J genes are TRBV24-1 and TRBJ2-7; tentatively, D is TRBD1 (6 bases). The CDR3 contains 13 residues. CDR1 KGHDR and CDR2 SFDVKD come from the germline V gene. In DNA, the CDR3 is TGTGCTCCCCTATGGACAGACTCCTACGAGCAGTACTTC. It translates to CAPLWTDSYEQYF.

This chain uses TRBV6-4 with TRBJ2-3; D is unclear. This CDR3 has 13 residues. Trimming removed 7 bases at V and 2 bases at J, with 10 bases between. Germline loops: CDR1 MRHNA, CDR2 SNTAGT. The CDR3 region has the DNA TGTGCCAGCAAGGGCATGAACACAGATACGCAGTATTTT. This gives the protein CASKGMNTDTQYF.